Reported below is one TCR beta chain. In germline, CDR1 is SNHLY, CDR2 FYNNEI. CDR3 length: 14 residues. The V gene end was trimmed by 10 bases and the J gene end by 5 bases; junction bases not matched to a gene: 7. Produced via immunoSEQ multiplex PCR; TCRdb's table is partial and in-frame only. The sample includes around 230,000 clones, roughly 80% of them seen just once. This sample stems from a study of blood T cell repertoires in COVID-19. The wider study: T cells, B-cell-depleted T cells, or PBMCs provided the cDNA or gDNA that served as material.

The sample taken for sequencing was peripheral blood. The receptor was derived from a woman aged 80 or older with acute or convalescent COVID-19. The chain carries TRBV2 and TRBJ2-1; 11 nucleotides match TRBD2. CDR3 DNA sequence: TGTGCCACAAGGCCGGGACTAGCGGACAATGAGCAGTTCTTC. Amino acid sequence: CATRPGLADNEQFF.